Below are 6 T cell receptor beta chains sequenced from a single sample in a study of T cell responses to AZD1222 COVID-19 vaccine. Sequencing used immunoSEQ multiplex PCR; TCRdb keeps in-frame clones, though not all of them. The sample carries more than 150,000 clones, around 94% recorded once. The starting material was peripheral blood, obtained on day 0 of AZD1222 vaccination. The receptors shown here come from an adult in good health.

J is TRBJ1-2 and V is TRBV28; D is unresolved. Germline V gene lookup returns CDR1 MDHEN and CDR2 SYDVKM. V was shortened by 1 base and J by 8 bases, with 8 bases between the two germline ends. CDR3 size: 12 residues. This CDR3 is CASSLLTNGYTF. The CDR3 nucleotides read TGTGCCAGCAGTTTATTAACAAACGGCTACACCTTC.

This sequence joins TRBV24-1 and TRBJ2-1, with TRBD1 identical over 7 bases. J was trimmed by 5 bases and V by 7 bases; bases with no gene match: 4. The CDR3 consists of 13 residues. In germline, CDR1 is KGHDR, CDR2 SFDVKD. CDR3 in amino acids: CATSRDSNNEQFF. CDR3 in DNA: TGTGCCACCAGCCGGGACAGCAACAATGAGCAGTTCTTC.

This sequence joins TRBV18 and TRBJ2-7; D may be TRBD1 or TRBD2 (5 bases each). The CDR3 covers 17 residues. CDR1 KGHSH and CDR2 LQKENI come from the germline V gene. V lost 3 bases and J 0 bases, leaving 18 bases between the germline ends. CDR3 coding DNA: TGTGCCAGCTCACCCGCCCTCGGTCGAGGGACCTCCTACGAGCAGTACTTC. Amino acids: CASSPALGRGTSYEQYF.

This chain links TRBV21-1 with TRBJ1-2; the table gives TRBD1 as D, unverified against the DNA. TRBV21-1 is classified as a pseudogene. The CDR3 runs 16 residues. For the CDR3, the DNA is TGTGCCAGCAGCCCCCGGGACAGCGCCCTTACCTATGGCTACACCTTC. It codes for CASSPRDSALTYGYTF.

This chain links TRBV18 with TRBJ2-1; 9 bases align to TRBD1. Germline CDR1 and CDR2: KGHSH and LQKENI. The CDR3 is made up of 15 amino acids. V dropped 2 bases and J dropped 4; count of bases not matched to a gene: 3. The CDR3: CASSPRTGAYNEQFF. The CDR3 DNA reads as TGTGCCAGCTCACCAAGGACAGGGGCGTACAATGAGCAGTTCTTC.

The chain links TRBV2 to TRBJ1-6, with D hard to call. Trimming took off 6 bases at V and 10 bases at J, with 16 bases between the two ends. The CDR3 sequence is 14 residues long. The germline V gene has CDR1 SNHLY and CDR2 FYNNEI. CDR3 amino acids: CASSLYEQGSPLHF. Written as DNA, the CDR3 is TGTGCCAGCAGCCTTTACGAGCAAGGATCACCCCTCCACTTT.